Detailed here is one T cell receptor beta chain. V trimming: 3 bases; J trimming: 0 bases; junction bases outside the gene matches: 5. This CDR3 has 18 residues. Germline CDR1 and CDR2: SGHVS and FQNEAQ. Under the authors' procedure: Using reference gene primer amplification, nucleated cell counts were estimated. Profiled with immunoSEQ multiplex PCR; TCRdb holds only in-frame clones, not every one. The V and J calls and the clone size are those of that table, but D and trimming were determined from the DNA. The top ten clones hold 5.5% to 7.5% of a sample with over 45,000 clones, over 75% of them seen once. The sample originates from a study of blood T cell repertoires in COVID-19. Study at large: Samples came from the United States, Italy and Spain, spanning acute and convalescent COVID-19. Sample material is recorded as cDNA or gDNA derived from T cells, B-cell-depleted T cells, or PBMCs.

The sequencing sample was made of peripheral blood. The clonotype comes from a middle-aged man with active COVID-19. J is TRBJ2-6 and V is TRBV7-8; 10 bases match TRBD1. CDR3 sequence (DNA): TGTGCCAGCAGCTTCCGGGACAGGGGACTCTCTGGGGCCAACGTCCTGACTTTC. It encodes CASSFRDRGLSGANVLTF.